The T cell receptor (beta chain) described here comes from a study of blood T cell repertoires in COVID-19. This clone appeared a few times. TCRdb keeps only in-frame clones here, not all; method: immunoSEQ multiplex PCR. This sample carries about 110,000 clones, approximately 88% of them seen once, and the ten largest clones take 4.5% to 6%. The sample consisted of peripheral blood. The sequence derives from a man aged 35 to 55 with active or convalescent COVID-19.

CDR3 loop: CASSPTGTETQYF. The CDR3 nucleotides are TGTGCCAGCAGCCCGACAGGGACGGAGACCCAGTACTTC. The V gene is TRBV28, the J gene TRBJ2-5; TRBD1 matches at 7 bases. This CDR3 has 13 residues. Germline V gene data show CDR1 as MDHEN and CDR2 as SYDVKM. Trimming at V came to 6 bases and at J to 5 bases, leaving 6 bases not matched to a gene.